A selection of T cell receptor beta chains follows, all from one sample in a study of T cell repertoires in cytomegalovirus infection. The antigens these receptors bind are not known. TCRdb called the reads again in MiXCR, with one record for every CDR3 protein. The table includes 700,000 to 900,000 distinct CDR3 sequences, roughly 29% detected once. The specimen comprised cultured CD8+ T cells from PBMCs, sampled from culture after CMV antigen stimulation. Every receptor here comes from a human donor in good health (CMV status not recorded). Some clones in this sample may be carry-over from other donors' samples. Each CDR3 is given with its conserved first and last residue. Fields, in order: CDR3 DNA, CDR3 protein, clone size, V gene, J gene, D gene. The D gene is left open where the match is weak. The size of a clone is reported for some rows only, either as once, few or many, or as a class for expanded clones.

TGTGCCAGCAGTATCAGACAGGGGGCCTGGACCGGGGAGCTGTTTTTT	CASSIRQGAWTGELFF	.	TRBV27	TRBJ2-2	TRBD1
TGTGCCAGCAGCCAAACCTCGGGACTAGCGGGGGTAGATACGCAGTATTTT	CASSQTSGLAGVDTQYF	many	TRBV7-9	TRBJ2-3	TRBD2
TGTGCCAGCAGCCCTAGAGTTCAGCCCCAGCATTTT	CASSPRVQPQHF	few	TRBV12-3/TRBV12-4	TRBJ1-5	.
TGTGTCAGTAGTGGTATAGGGTGGGATTATCAGCCCCAGCATTTT	CVSSGIGWDYQPQHF	.	TRBV19	TRBJ1-5	.
TGTGCCAGCAGCCAACGACAGGGGGCTTTCCCCTACAATGAGCAGTTCTTC	CASSQRQGAFPYNEQFF	.	TRBV7-6	TRBJ2-1	TRBD1
TGTGCCAGCAGCGAAGGGGGGGGAGAAGCTTTCTTT	CASSEGGGEAFF	.	TRBV7-4	TRBJ1-1	.
TGCAGTGCTAATGACAGGGGGGCCCAGCCCCAGCATTTT	CSANDRGAQPQHF	.	TRBV20-1	TRBJ1-5	TRBD1
TGTGCCAGCAGTGAAACAGACCTTTACGAGCAGTACTTC	CASSETDLYEQYF	once	TRBV2	TRBJ2-7	.
TGTGCCAGTAGTACCCTGCGGGACCTAAGAACTACGGACTATTCACCCCTCCACTTT	CASSTLRDLRTTDYSPLHF	.	TRBV19	TRBJ1-6	.
TGTGCCAGCCTGATACTAGCGGGGGGCCGGAAAAACATTCAGTACTTC	CASLILAGGRKNIQYF	many	TRBV6-1	TRBJ2-4	TRBD2
TGTGCCAGCAGTGAATTCGGCCAAGGGAACACTGAAGCTTTCTTT	CASSEFGQGNTEAFF	.	TRBV6-1	TRBJ1-1	.
TGTGCCAACAGCCACCCCAGGACTAGCGGGGCGTTCTACGAGCAGTACTTC	CANSHPRTSGAFYEQYF	.	TRBV14	TRBJ2-7	TRBD2
TGTGCCAGTAGTATAAGCGGGGCCCCAGGGGAGCAGTACTTC	CASSISGAPGEQYF	few	TRBV19	TRBJ2-7	TRBD2
TGTGCCACCAGCAGAGATCGAAGGTCCTACAATGAGCAGTTCTTC	CATSRDRRSYNEQFF	.	TRBV15	TRBJ2-1	.
TGCAGCGTTGAAATTGAACCAGCCTATGGCTACACCTTC	CSVEIEPAYGYTF	few	TRBV29-1	TRBJ1-2	.
TGTGCCAGCAGCTCCCCCTCGCACCCATACAATGAGCAGTTCTTC	CASSSPSHPYNEQFF	.	TRBV11-2	TRBJ2-1	.
TGTGCCAGCAGCTACACAGGGCCTAAGTTCTCTGGAAACACCATATATTTT	CASSYTGPKFSGNTIYF	.	TRBV7-4	TRBJ1-3	.
TGTGCCAGCAGCTTAGCGCTCTTTTACCTCGTGGACAGGGGAGGCACTGAAGCTTTCTTT	CASSLALFYLVDRGGTEAFF	.	TRBV7-2	TRBJ1-1	TRBD1
TGTGCCAGCAGCTTACCTAACAGACAAGAGACCCAGTACTTC	CASSLPNRQETQYF	few	TRBV7-6	TRBJ2-5	.
TGTGCCAGCACCCTAGCGGTGAACTATGGCTACACCTTC	CASTLAVNYGYTF	.	TRBV6-1	TRBJ1-2	.
TGTGCCAGCAGCGCGGACAGTCAAGAGACCCAGTACTTC	CASSADSQETQYF	many	TRBV7-3	TRBJ2-5	.
TGTGCCAGCAGTTTCTGGACTAGCACAAGCGACAATGAGCAGTTCTTC	CASSFWTSTSDNEQFF	.	TRBV7-9	TRBJ2-1	TRBD2
TGCGCCAGCAGCCAAGAAATCGTCGGACAGAGCACAGATACGCAGTATTTT	CASSQEIVGQSTDTQYF	.	TRBV4-3	TRBJ2-3	.
TGTGCCAGCAGTTACTGGCCCGGGACCGAGACCCAGTACTTC	CASSYWPGTETQYF	.	TRBV6-6	TRBJ2-5	.
TGTGCCAGCAGCAGGGACAGCTTTTACTATACTAACTATGGCTACACCTTC	CASSRDSFYYTNYGYTF	.	TRBV7-9	TRBJ1-2	TRBD1
TGTGCCAGCAGTTACACGTACTCAACTAATGAAAAACTGTTTTTT	CASSYTYSTNEKLFF	few	TRBV6-2/TRBV6-3	TRBJ1-4	.
TGTGCCAGCAGCACAACAGGGACCCGATTTGGCTACACCTTC	CASSTTGTRFGYTF	few	TRBV7-9	TRBJ1-2	.
TGTGCCAGCAGTCTAAACTTGAACCTGGGGGAGCAGTACTTC	CASSLNLNLGEQYF	.	TRBV27	TRBJ2-7	.
TGCGCCAGCAGCCCCGAAGGGGAAAGGGGACCCTACGAGCAGTACTTC	CASSPEGERGPYEQYF	.	TRBV5-1	TRBJ2-7	.
TGTGCCAGCAGTGGAGACAGATATCAGCCCCAGCATTTT	CASSGDRYQPQHF	.	TRBV25-1	TRBJ1-5	.
TGTGCCAGCAGCCCGGGACAGGGCCTAGCCAAAAACATTCAGTACTTC	CASSPGQGLAKNIQYF	many	TRBV7-2	TRBJ2-4	TRBD1
TGTGCCAGCAGTGACTTGGTAGCGGGGGGCGGAGATACGCAGTATTTT	CASSDLVAGGGDTQYF	once	TRBV2	TRBJ2-3	TRBD2
TGTGCCAGCAGTTCTAGTTATAAGAAGAGCTCCTACAATGAGCAGTTCTTC	CASSSSYKKSSYNEQFF	few	TRBV28	TRBJ2-1	.
TGTGCCAGCAGTCAGGCCCGGGTAGGAAATCAGCCCCAGCATTTT	CASSQARVGNQPQHF	few	TRBV6-2/TRBV6-3	TRBJ1-5	.
TGCAGCGTTGTAACATGGGAGACCCAGTACTTC	CSVVTWETQYF	few	TRBV29-1	TRBJ2-5	.
TGCGCCAGCAGCTTTGGACTTGGGACAGAGGATGGCTACACCTTC	CASSFGLGTEDGYTF	few	TRBV5-1	TRBJ1-2	TRBD1
TGCGCCAGCAGCCAAGATCCTTTCCCCACCTTATACAATGAGCAGTTCTTC	CASSQDPFPTLYNEQFF	few	TRBV4-3	TRBJ2-1	.
TGTGCCAGCAGCTTAGACGACAGGGGCTCGAACACTGAAGCTTTCTTT	CASSLDDRGSNTEAFF	many	TRBV7-2	TRBJ1-1	TRBD1
TGTGCCACCAGCAGACCAGGGGCCCTCACGTGGGAGACCCAGTACTTC	CATSRPGALTWETQYF	.	TRBV15	TRBJ2-5	.
TGTGCCAGCAGTTATCAAACTCGGGACGGTAATCAGCCCCAGCATTTT	CASSYQTRDGNQPQHF	few	TRBV6-2/TRBV6-3	TRBJ1-5	.
TGTGCCATCTTTAGGGACGGCTACACCTTC	CAIFRDGYTF	.	TRBV13	TRBJ1-2	.
TGTGCCAGCAGCTTAAGGGGACAGGGGGCTAAGTTTGGCGCTGAAGCTTTCTTT	CASSLRGQGAKFGAEAFF	many	TRBV7-2	TRBJ1-1	TRBD1
TGTGCCAGCAGTGAAACTGGGTGGGGAGAGACCCAGTACTTC	CASSETGWGETQYF	.	TRBV6-1	TRBJ2-5	.
TGTGCCAGCAGCTTTAGACAGGGCCATAATGAAAAACTGTTTTTT	CASSFRQGHNEKLFF	few	TRBV7-2	TRBJ1-4	TRBD1
TGTGCCAGCAGTTTTGGGCCTTACACCGGGGAGCTGTTTTTT	CASSFGPYTGELFF	many	TRBV27	TRBJ2-2	.
TGTGCCAGCAGTTTATCCCGATCCTTAGCCTTTTATGGCTACACCTTC	CASSLSRSLAFYGYTF	.	TRBV27	TRBJ1-2	.
TGCAGTGCTAGACGGTCCTATAATTCACCCCTCCACTTT	CSARRSYNSPLHF	.	TRBV20-1	TRBJ1-6	.
TGTGCCAGCAGTTTATCACGGACAGGGGCCAACACTGAAGCTTTCTTT	CASSLSRTGANTEAFF	.	TRBV27	TRBJ1-1	TRBD1
TGTGCCAGCAGTGTCTCACGGGACGAAGAAGGAAACACCATATATTTT	CASSVSRDEEGNTIYF	.	TRBV2	TRBJ1-3	.
TGTGCCAGCAGTTTAGAACAGGGGGGAATGTATCAGCCCCAGCATTTT	CASSLEQGGMYQPQHF	few	TRBV28	TRBJ1-5	TRBD1
TGTGCCACCAGCAGAGTTGGGGGGCCCACTGGCTACACCTTC	CATSRVGGPTGYTF	.	TRBV15	TRBJ1-2	.